Listed here is a single T cell receptor beta chain. The CDR3 extends over 13 amino acids. Germline CDR1 is SGHNT and CDR2 is YYREEE (reference sequence). V shed 5 bases and J shed 4 bases, with 12 bases lying between them. These data belong to a study of blood T cell repertoires in COVID-19. Some clones are missing from TCRdb's copy, which holds only in-frame ones; the method was immunoSEQ multiplex PCR. The sample holds 300,000 to 400,000 clones; roughly 91% are singletons and the top ten take 1%. The chain has TRBV5-4 and TRBJ1-2; D is undetermined. Sequences were obtained from peripheral blood. This clonotype originated in a man between 50 and 59 years old with active or convalescent COVID-19. CDR3 residues: CASRRLGSYGYTF. DNA of the CDR3: TGTGCCAGCAGGCGCCTAGGAAGCTATGGCTACACCTTC. Based on the CDR3 plus reference TRBV5-4 and TRBJ1-2, the full variable domain is ETGVTQSPTHLIKTRGQQVTLRCSSQSGHNTVSWYQQALGQGPQFIFQYYREEENGRGNFPPRFSGLQFPNYSSELNVNALELDDSALYLCASRRLGSYGYTFGSGTRLTVV.